This is a list of T cell receptor beta chains from one sample in a study of identical twins. TCRdb re-called the 5' RACE reads through MiXCR, storing one row per CDR3 protein. The data contain over 550,000 distinct CDR3 sequences, roughly 6.6% of them seen just once; the ten biggest clones take up roughly 1.5%. The same data also went into a second study, on yellow fever vaccine responses in identical twins.

Source material: PBMCs. These receptors were obtained from a woman between 18 and 30 years old in good health. CDR3s leave out the opening cysteine and the closing phenylalanine or tryptophan. Each record gives: V gene, J gene, CDR3 protein.

TRBV6-6,TRBJ2-5,ASSYWESETQY
TRBV28,TRBJ1-1,ASSSTGIQGVEAF
TRBV29-1,TRBJ2-3,SVRGSGGPDTQY
TRBV28,TRBJ2-7,ASRAGGTYEQY
TRBV7-8,TRBJ1-6,ASSLSGLYNSPLL
TRBV25-1,TRBJ2-7,ASSEQGSTYEQY
TRBV16,TRBJ1-1,ASSQVGQGVTEAF
TRBV10-3,TRBJ2-7,AISERRTGVEQY
TRBV7-9,TRBJ2-5,ASSRLAGLETQY
TRBV20-1,TRBJ2-3,CARDLSGRSSTDTQY
TRBV3-1,TRBJ2-1,ACSPDSSGRSGEQF
TRBV28,TRBJ2-1,ASSFIAGDYNEQF
TRBV3-1,TRBJ2-3,ASSHEAGGSWATDTQY
TRBV11-1,TRBJ2-3,ASSFASGGFPSTDTQY
TRBV29-1,TRBJ2-1,SVQDRPYYNEQF
TRBV12-3/TRBV12-4,TRBJ2-3,ASSPSGGRTDTQY
TRBV2,TRBJ2-1,ASSDGWADEQF
TRBV11-2,TRBJ2-5,ASSLVGGEETQY
TRBV20-1,TRBJ2-7,SARETSSYEQY
TRBV4-1,TRBJ2-5,ASSQDRGPETQY
TRBV20-1,TRBJ1-5,SAPDRGRGESQH
TRBV4-1,TRBJ2-5,ASSQASAGRGETQY
TRBV27,TRBJ2-1,ATGRAGGGNEQF
TRBV15,TRBJ1-2,ATSRGKQGSGYT
TRBV12-3/TRBV12-4,TRBJ1-5,ASSLGLILSNQPQH
TRBV24-1,TRBJ2-1,ATSDSPVTEQF
TRBV4-1,TRBJ2-7,ASSHTGTSGRASYEQY
TRBV12-3/TRBV12-4,TRBJ2-2,ASKVPNTGELF
TRBV2,TRBJ2-6,ASEEIFDPGPSGANVLT
TRBV28,TRBJ2-2,ASNQQGSGELF
TRBV7-9,TRBJ2-5,ASSPYSGRGETQY
TRBV15,TRBJ2-2,ATSTGTGLPGEDTGELF
TRBV20-1,TRBJ2-1,SAGTSGRGNEQF
TRBV5-1,TRBJ2-5,ASSINPGLAGGHETQY
TRBV5-1,TRBJ1-2,ASQSTANYGYT
TRBV27,TRBJ1-2,ASSLFGGDYGYT
TRBV12-3/TRBV12-4,TRBJ1-5,ASTRDFGPQH